These T cell receptor beta chains were read from a single sample in a study of Graves' ophthalmopathy and Graves' hyperthyroidism. TCRdb reanalysed the multiplex PCR reads using MiXCR and keeps one entry per CDR3 protein. This sample has some 390,000 distinct CDR3 sequences, with about 16% found just once. The sequenced material came from peripheral blood. These receptors were collected from a woman between 18 and 29 years old with Graves' ophthalmopathy. Each CDR3 is given with its conserved first and last residue. D genes are given only for firm matches. Clone sizes are given selectively: once, few, many, or a class where the clone is expanded.

v_gene	d_gene	j_gene	abundance	CDR3nt	CDR3aa
TRBV6-2/TRBV6-3	NA	TRBJ1-1	NA	TGTGCCAGCAGTCGGAGGAGGTCAGGAGAGCAACCGAACACTGAAGCTTTCTTT	CASSRRRSGEQPNTEAFF
TRBV10-1	NA	TRBJ2-7	many	TGCGCCAGCACCGAGGGTCAGGGGCCGGGCCGGGACGAGCAGTACTTC	CASTEGQGPGRDEQYF
TRBV6-1	TRBD1	TRBJ2-7	NA	TGTGCCAGCGGTGACACAGGGGGACGACTCTACGAGCAGTACTTC	CASGDTGGRLYEQYF
TRBV5-8	TRBD1	TRBJ1-5	NA	TGTGCCAGCAGCTTGTACAGGGGGCGGCATCAGCCCCAGCATTTT	CASSLYRGRHQPQHF
TRBV19	NA	TRBJ2-6	NA	TGTGCCAGTAAGGACCCAGCCACTGGGGCCAACGTCCTGACTTTC	CASKDPATGANVLTF
TRBV6-2/TRBV6-3	NA	TRBJ2-2	few	TGTGCCAGCGAAGACGGGAACACCGGGGAGCTGTTTTTT	CASEDGNTGELFF
TRBV24-1	NA	TRBJ2-7	NA	TGTGCCACCAGTGATTCTTCCTACGAGCAGTACTTC	CATSDSSYEQYF
TRBV6-1	NA	TRBJ1-6	NA	TGTGCCAGCAGTGAGCGGGTGGACGGAAATTCACCCCTCCACTTT	CASSERVDGNSPLHF
TRBV6-1	NA	TRBJ2-5	many	TGTGCCAGCAGACAGTACCAAGAGACCCAGTACTTC	CASRQYQETQYF
TRBV20-1	TRBD2	TRBJ2-2	many	TGCAGTGCTAGAGTACCAACTAGCGGGAGTTTCGGGGAGCTGTTTTTT	CSARVPTSGSFGELFF
TRBV6-2/TRBV6-3	TRBD1	TRBJ1-5	many	TGTGCCAGCAGCCGGGACAGGTTCAATCAGCCCCAGCATTTT	CASSRDRFNQPQHF
TRBV10-3	TRBD1	TRBJ2-5	many	TGTGCCATCATGGACAGGGGGCACGAGACCCAGTACTTC	CAIMDRGHETQYF
TRBV12-3/TRBV12-4	NA	TRBJ2-5	NA	TGTGCCAGCAGTATCCTTGCAGAAGCCGAAGAGACCCAGTACTTC	CASSILAEAEETQYF
TRBV5-1	NA	TRBJ2-1	many	TGCGCCAGCAGCTTGGGGGGGCAATCCTACAATGAGCAGTTCTTC	CASSLGGQSYNEQFF
TRBV7-3	NA	TRBJ1-5	many	TGTGCCAGCAGCTTTCAGGGAGACAATCGTCAGCCCCAGCATTTT	CASSFQGDNRQPQHF
TRBV2	NA	TRBJ1-5	many	TGTGCCAGCAAATACCCGCCGGCGATTCAGCCCCAGCATTTT	CASKYPPAIQPQHF
TRBV19	NA	TRBJ1-5	many	TGTGCCAGTAGTATCTTACAGAACAATCAGCCCCAGCATTTT	CASSILQNNQPQHF
TRBV15	NA	TRBJ1-5	many	TGTGCCACCAGCACCTTCGGAGGCAATCAGCCCCAGCATTTT	CATSTFGGNQPQHF
TRBV19	TRBD1	TRBJ1-5	many	TGTGCCAGCCACCTCGGGACAGGGGCCAATCAGCCCCAGCATTTT	CASHLGTGANQPQHF
TRBV7-3	NA	TRBJ2-5	many	TGTGCCAGCAGCTCCACCGGAGGACTCTCGGAGACCCAGTACTTC	CASSSTGGLSETQYF
TRBV28	TRBD2	TRBJ2-7	NA	TGTGCCAGCAGTGTTACTAGCGGATATTACGAGCAGTACTTC	CASSVTSGYYEQYF
TRBV6-2/TRBV6-3	NA	TRBJ2-5	NA	TGTGCCAGCAGTTACGTTTACCAAGAGACCCAGTACTTC	CASSYVYQETQYF
TRBV30	TRBD1	TRBJ2-7	many	TGTGCCTGGAGTGACCAAGCGGGACAGGGTTCCCTCGGGCAGTACTTC	CAWSDQAGQGSLGQYF
TRBV30	NA	TRBJ2-5	many	TGTGCCTGGGACGTCTGGGGGACGAGTGAGACCCAGTACTTC	CAWDVWGTSETQYF
TRBV19	TRBD1	TRBJ2-7	many	TGTGCCAGTAGTATGACAGGGCTCACCTACGAGCAGTACTTC	CASSMTGLTYEQYF
TRBV28	NA	TRBJ2-7	many	TGTGCCAGCAGTACCCCCGACAGGTTCGAATACTTC	CASSTPDRFEYF
TRBV20-1	NA	TRBJ2-7	many	TGCAGTGCTATCCCGGAAGGAGAGCAGTACTTC	CSAIPEGEQYF
TRBV28	NA	TRBJ1-5	many	TGTGCCAGCAGATCCAGTTATAGCAATCAGCCCCAGCATTTT	CASRSSYSNQPQHF
TRBV6-4	NA	TRBJ2-3	many	TGTGCCAGCAGCAGGAGATCTAGCCTCGGCACAGATACGCAGTATTTT	CASSRRSSLGTDTQYF
TRBV29-1	NA	TRBJ2-5	many	TGCAGCGTTGAAGATCAGAAACTAGTCGAGACCCAGTACTTC	CSVEDQKLVETQYF
TRBV4-1	NA	TRBJ1-5	many	TGCGCCAGCAGCCAAGCCAGCAATCAGCCCCAGCATTTT	CASSQASNQPQHF
TRBV6-2/TRBV6-3	NA	TRBJ2-5	many	TGTGCCAGCAGTCACACAAAGGACCGCGGTCAAGAGACCCAGTACTTC	CASSHTKDRGQETQYF
TRBV6-2/TRBV6-3	TRBD1	TRBJ2-7	NA	TGTGCCAGCATTCTTAACTCGGGACAGGGGACTGACAGTAGGTTCTACGAGCAGTACTTC	CASILNSGQGTDSRFYEQYF
TRBV6-2/TRBV6-3	NA	TRBJ1-5	many	TGTGCCAGTTCGTACCCGGCTGCATCAAGGGCCCAGCATTTT	CASSYPAASRAQHF
TRBV6-2/TRBV6-3	NA	TRBJ2-2	many	TGTGCCAGCAGTTACTCGTGGGGCGAGCACGGGGAGCTGTTTTTT	CASSYSWGEHGELFF
TRBV4-1	TRBD1	TRBJ1-6	many	TGCGCCAGCAGCCCCCAGGACAGGGGGCCTTCACCCCTCCACTTT	CASSPQDRGPSPLHF
TRBV20-1	NA	TRBJ1-1	many	TGCAGTGCCCCGACGGGGAAAGCTTTCTTT	CSAPTGKAFF
TRBV20-1	TRBD1	TRBJ2-7	many	TGCAGTTCCCCGGGACAGTCGGACTACGAGCAGTACTTC	CSSPGQSDYEQYF
TRBV12-3/TRBV12-4	TRBD1	TRBJ2-5	many	TGTGCCACTGTAAAAGGACGACAGGGGAAAGAGACCCAGTACTTC	CATVKGRQGKETQYF
TRBV20-1	NA	TRBJ2-2	many	TGCAGTGCCGGGTTCCCGAACACCGGGGAGCTGTTTTTT	CSAGFPNTGELFF
TRBV11-2	TRBD1	TRBJ1-1	many	TGTGCCAGCAGCCTTGACAGGGGAACTATGAACACTGAAGCTTTCTTT	CASSLDRGTMNTEAFF
TRBV19	NA	TRBJ1-3	many	TGTGCCAGTAGACCAAACCTCACGGGAAACACCATATATTTT	CASRPNLTGNTIYF
TRBV6-2/TRBV6-3	NA	TRBJ2-7	NA	TGTGCCACCCAGACTCTAACTAGGAACTACGAGCAGTACTTC	CATQTLTRNYEQYF
TRBV2	NA	TRBJ2-2	few	TGTGCCAGTAGGATCCAGGGGACCGGGGAGCTGTTTTTT	CASRIQGTGELFF
TRBV18	TRBD1	TRBJ2-7	many	TGTGCCAGCTCCCCCCGTTGGGGACAGGGGTCCTACGAGCAGTACTTC	CASSPRWGQGSYEQYF
TRBV20-1	NA	TRBJ2-4	many	TGCAGTGCTAGAGATAGACTAACCAAAAACATTCAGTACTTC	CSARDRLTKNIQYF
TRBV28	NA	TRBJ2-2	NA	TGTGCCAGCAGTTTATCTGAAGGGGCAGGAGGGGAGCTGTTTTTT	CASSLSEGAGGELFF
TRBV25-1	TRBD1	TRBJ2-7	many	TGTGCCAGCAGTGAATCCCCAGGGGGATTCTACGAGCAGTACTTC	CASSESPGGFYEQYF
TRBV28	TRBD1	TRBJ1-5	many	TGTGCCAGCAGTTTAAGGACAGGGGGGCTGAAGCCCCAGCATTTT	CASSLRTGGLKPQHF
TRBV5-1	TRBD2	TRBJ2-7	many	TGCGCCAGCAGCTTGGGTCTAGCGGCCTCTTATCTTACGGGGGAGCAGTACTTC	CASSLGLAASYLTGEQYF
TRBV28	TRBD1	TRBJ1-1	many	TGTGCCAGCAGTTCCGGGACAGGGGGCTCTGAAGCTTTCTTT	CASSSGTGGSEAFF
TRBV11-2	NA	TRBJ2-2	many	TGTGCCAGCAGCCTAGAGGCGATAGGAAGCTCAACCGGGGAGCTGTTTTTT	CASSLEAIGSSTGELFF
TRBV11-2	NA	TRBJ1-5	many	TGTGCCAGCAGCCCCGGCCGTTACCACAATCAGCCCCAGCATTTT	CASSPGRYHNQPQHF
TRBV15	NA	TRBJ2-5	many	TGTGCCACCAGCAGAGATCTTGGGAGTCAGACCCAGTACTTC	CATSRDLGSQTQYF
TRBV20-1	NA	TRBJ2-7	NA	TGCAGTGCTAGAGCAGATCGGGAGCAGTACTTC	CSARADREQYF
TRBV7-9	NA	TRBJ1-2	many	TGTGCCAGCACTAAGGAGCTGCTCTATGGCTACACCTTC	CASTKELLYGYTF
TRBV10-1	NA	TRBJ1-6	many	TGCGCCAGCAGTGTTAAGGGGCGATACTATAATTCACCCCTCCACTTT	CASSVKGRYYNSPLHF
TRBV6-2/TRBV6-3	TRBD2	TRBJ2-7	many	TGTGCCAGCAGCGCGGGGGGACTCACCTACGAGCAGTACTTC	CASSAGGLTYEQYF
TRBV25-1	NA	TRBJ2-1	many	TGTGCCAGCAGTGGAAGGACGGCTGGAGGGGAGCAGTTCTTC	CASSGRTAGGEQFF